Following are 23 T cell receptor beta chains from one sample sequenced in a study of T cell responses to AZD1222 COVID-19 vaccine. Sequencing used immunoSEQ multiplex PCR; TCRdb keeps in-frame clones, though not all of them. The repertoire consists of 60,000 to 75,000 clones, with roughly nine tenths occurring once and the leading ten covering over 25%. The starting material was peripheral blood, obtained 28 days after the second AZD1222 dose. The receptors originated from an adult who received the AZD1222 COVID-19 vaccine.

The DNA for the CDR3 is TGTGCCAGCAGCTGGACTAGCGGGAGGGGTGAGCAGTTCTTC. Protein product: CASSWTSGRGEQFF. This chain links TRBV11-1 with TRBJ2-1; 15 nucleotides agree with TRBD2. From germline, CDR1 is SGHAT and CDR2 FQDESV (reference sequence). The junction had 1 base not matched to a gene; V was cut back by 4 bases and J by 9 bases. This CDR3 spans 14 amino acids.

This chain connects TRBV7-3 to TRBJ2-7; TRBD2 might be the D (7 bases). CDR1 and CDR2 (germline): SGHTA, FQGTGA. V lost 3 bases to trimming and J lost 1 base, with 10 bases between them. This CDR3 has 14 residues. The CDR3 sequence: CASSFGGPSYEQYF. CDR3 sequence (DNA): TGTGCCAGCAGCTTCGGGGGGCCGTCCTACGAGCAGTACTTC.

J is TRBJ1-2 and V is TRBV12-3 or TRBV12-4, with no clear D. The CDR3 is made up of 13 amino acids. Deletions cut 5 bases from V and 8 bases from J, with 15 bases between. The chain's CDR3 is CASSIGSPGGYTF. CDR3 sequence (DNA): TGTGCCAGCAGTATCGGGTCCCCCGGAGGCTACACCTTC.

The chain combines TRBV27 with TRBJ1-4; no clear D. V was shortened by 3 bases and J by 6 bases, with 14 bases between the two germline ends. The CDR3 runs to 15 residues. Germline CDR1 is MNHEY and CDR2 is SMNVEV (reference sequence). CDR3 protein: CASSFVRAVDEKLFF. The CDR3 DNA is TGTGCCAGCAGTTTCGTGAGGGCGGTGGATGAAAAACTGTTTTTT.

V usage is TRBV5-1 and J usage is TRBJ1-4; D remains ambiguous. The germline V gene has CDR1 SGHRS and CDR2 YFSETQ. The ends were cut back, 4 bases at V and 0 bases at J, with 10 bases in the middle. The CDR3 length is 15 residues. The chain's CDR3 is CASSTDGSTNEKLFF. The CDR3 DNA reads as TGCGCCAGCAGCACGGACGGCTCAACTAATGAAAAACTGTTTTTT.

This chain uses TRBV19 with TRBJ2-7; TRBD1 might be the D (6 bases). V was clipped by 6 bases and J by 0 bases, with 12 bases between them. Germline assignment: CDR1 LNHDA and CDR2 SQIVND (reference sequence). The CDR3 covers 14 residues. The CDR3 DNA follows: TGTGCCAGTAGCCCGACAGGAGGCTCCTACGAGCAGTACTTC. The encoded protein is CASSPTGGSYEQYF.

The rearrangement uses TRBV5-5 and TRBJ2-7; D is undetermined. Looked up from germline, CDR1 is SGHKS and CDR2 is YYEKEE (reference sequence). CDR3 length equals 16 residues. Trimming shortened V by 1 base and J by 9 bases, and 23 bases separated the two germline ends. The CDR3 sequence is CASSLSFMTSYERQYF. The CDR3 coding sequence is TGTGCCAGCAGCTTGTCATTTATGACTTCCTACGAGCGGCAGTACTTC.

This clone has just one count. This chain links TRBV5-1 with TRBJ1-2; 7 bases line up with TRBD1. The CDR3 spans 15 residues. V lost 0 bases to trimming and J lost 7 bases; unmatched junction nucleotides: 9. From germline, CDR1 is SGHRS and CDR2 YFSETQ. The CDR3 reads CASSLEGAGNGGYTF. The DNA for the CDR3 is TGCGCCAGCAGCTTGGAGGGGGCAGGGAACGGTGGCTACACCTTC. Complete variable domain (other parts from reference TRBV5-1 and TRBJ1-2): KAGVTQTPRYLIKTRGQQVTLSCSPISGHRSVSWYQQTPGQGLQFLFEYFSETQRNKGNFPGRFSGRQFSNSRSEMNVSTLELGDSALYLCASSLEGAGNGGYTFGSGTRLTVV.

This rearrangement joins TRBV19 to TRBJ2-5, with 11 bases aligning to TRBD2. Germline values: CDR1 LNHDA, CDR2 SQIVND (reference sequence). J gave up 4 bases and V 5 bases, and 3 bases lay outside the gene matches. The CDR3 runs to 14 residues. The CDR3 DNA reads TGTGCCAGTAGTGGGCTAGCGGGAGGAGAGACCCAGTACTTC. Translating it yields CASSGLAGGETQYF.

This clone came up a few times. The rearrangement uses TRBV7-9 and TRBJ2-1, with 10 positions matching TRBD2. This CDR3 has 16 amino acids. CDR1 and CDR2 (germline): SEHNR, FQNEAQ (reference sequence). The V segment lost 5 bases and the J segment 5 bases; nucleotides outside the gene matches: 9. The DNA for the CDR3 is TGTGCCAGCAGCCCACCCGGGACTAGCGCTCACAATGAGCAGTTCTTC. Residues: CASSPPGTSAHNEQFF. Together with reference TRBV7-9 and TRBJ2-1, the CDR3 gives the full variable domain: DTGVSQNPRHKITKRGQNVTFRCDPISEHNRLYWYRQTLGQGPEFLTYFQNEAQLEKSRLLSDRFSAERPKGSFSTLEIQRTEQGDSAMYLCASSPPGTSAHNEQFFGPGTRLTVL.

The chain links TRBV9 to TRBJ2-2; 11 bases line up with TRBD2. The CDR3 extends over 16 amino acids. J gave up 1 base and V 3 bases, and 2 bases lay outside the gene matches. CDR1 and CDR2 from the germline V gene are SGDLS and YYNGEE. CDR3: CASSATSGVNTGELFF. CDR3 in DNA: TGTGCCAGCAGCGCGACTAGCGGGGTGAACACCGGGGAGCTGTTTTTT.

V and J are TRBV19 and TRBJ1-2, with 9 bases fitting TRBD1. Germline V lookup: CDR1 LNHDA, CDR2 SQIVND (reference sequence). With 8 bases clipped from V and 7 bases from J, the junction kept 11 bases outside the gene matches. This CDR3 region has 14 residues. The CDR3 nucleotides are TGTGCCAGTTTTACGGGAGGACAGGGGACTGGCTACACCTTC. It translates to CASFTGGQGTGYTF.

The chain employs TRBV7-9 and TRBJ2-6, with D possibly matching TRBD2 (5 bases). Germline values: CDR1 SEHNR, CDR2 FQNEAQ (reference sequence). Trimming took 5 bases from V and 2 from J, leaving 10 bases between them. This CDR3 comprises 15 residues. This chain's CDR3 is CASSRDGAGANVLTF. The CDR3 coding sequence is TGTGCCAGCAGCCGTGACGGGGCTGGGGCCAACGTCCTGACTTTC.

This chain links TRBV5-1 with TRBJ1-5; D perhaps matches TRBD1 (6 bases). The CDR3 is made up of 17 amino acids. Trimming took 0 bases from V and 0 from J, leaving 13 bases between them. Per the germline V gene, CDR1 is SGHRS and CDR2 is YFSETQ. The CDR3 DNA sequence: TGCGCCAGCAGCTTGGTTCAGGGGCCCTATAGCAATCAGCCCCAGCATTTT. It specifies CASSLVQGPYSNQPQHF.

The J gene is TRBJ1-5, the V gene TRBV7-8; no firm D call. The CDR3 runs to 13 residues. CDR1 SGHVS and CDR2 FQNEAQ come from the germline V gene. The ends were cut back, 2 bases at V and 8 bases at J, with 10 bases in the middle. The CDR3, as DNA: TGTGCCAGCAGCTTATTCCCCCTGGAGCCCCAGCATTTT. Translating it yields CASSLFPLEPQHF.

The count of this clone is one. The chain combines TRBV6-1 with TRBJ2-7; D is possibly TRBD2 (6 bases). The CDR3 covers 14 residues. Germline loops: CDR1 MNHNS, CDR2 SASEGT. V was shortened by 3 bases and J by 6 bases, with 15 bases between the two germline ends. This CDR3 is CASSDRGGEGEQYF. As DNA, the CDR3 is TGTGCCAGCAGTGACCGTGGAGGGGAAGGCGAGCAGTACTTC.

This chain uses TRBV27 with TRBJ1-1; D is uncertain. V lost 4 bases and J lost 1, with 16 bases in between. In germline, CDR1 is MNHEY, CDR2 SMNVEV (reference sequence). The CDR3 extends over 16 amino acids. The CDR3 DNA follows: TGTGCCAGCAGTTCCGGTGGCGGCCGCGCGAACACTGAAGCTTTCTTT. Amino acids: CASSSGGGRANTEAFF.

This clone was counted between two and nine times. This chain connects TRBV29-1 to TRBJ2-7, with D perhaps TRBD1 (6 bases). Germline V gene data show CDR1 as SQVTM and CDR2 as ANQGSEA. The CDR3 is 14 residues long. Trimming shortened V by 4 bases and J by 4 bases, and 17 bases separated the two germline ends. This chain's CDR3 is CSVVKNREKYEQYF. In DNA form, the CDR3 reads TGCAGCGTTGTGAAGAACAGGGAAAAGTACGAGCAGTACTTC.

This chain connects TRBV7-9 to TRBJ1-5, with 9 bases matching TRBD1. The germline CDR1 and CDR2 sequences are SEHNR and FQNEAQ (reference sequence). V lost 5 bases, J lost 3 bases, and 5 bases stayed unmatched. The CDR3 has 15 amino acids. As DNA, the CDR3 is TGTGCCAGCAGCCCCGGGACAGGGACCAATCAGCCCCAGCATTTT. As protein: CASSPGTGTNQPQHF.

This chain links TRBV3-1 (or the pseudogene TRBV3-2) with TRBJ2-5, with TRBD2 as a possible D gene (6 bases). There are 18 residues in the CDR3. V lost 1 base and J lost 1, with 19 bases in between. Germline values: CDR1 LGHDT, CDR2 YNNKEL (reference sequence). CDR3 in amino acids: CASSQAVWVYSGQETQYF. As DNA, the CDR3 is TGTGCCAGCAGCCAAGCTGTGTGGGTTTATAGCGGCCAAGAGACCCAGTACTTC.

This clone was seen once. The chain recombines TRBV7-2 with TRBJ1-2, with D unclear. This CDR3 is 14 amino acids long. Per the germline V gene, CDR1 is SGHTA and CDR2 is FQGNSA. The V end was cut by 2 bases, the J end by 2 bases, with 9 bases between. The CDR3 loop is CASSLWGGNYGYTF. CDR3 coding DNA: TGTGCCAGCAGCTTATGGGGAGGGAACTATGGCTACACCTTC.

The V gene is TRBV6-5, the J gene TRBJ2-4; 9 positions match TRBD1. The germline V gene has CDR1 MNHEY and CDR2 SVGAGI. The CDR3 extends over 13 amino acids. The J segment lost 8 bases and the V segment lost 7 bases, leaving 6 bases of the junction unmatched. The CDR3 here is CASNTGGLDIQYF. In nucleotides, the CDR3 is TGTGCCAGCAATACAGGGGGCTTGGACATTCAGTACTTC.

V is TRBV28 and J is TRBJ1-1; TRBD1 is a possible D gene (5 bases). Germline loops: CDR1 MDHEN, CDR2 SYDVKM. V was trimmed by 3 bases and J by 1 base, leaving 12 bases between them. The CDR3 loop spans 15 amino acids. The CDR3 nucleotides are TGTGCCAGCAGTTTTCGAGGGGTCGCGAACACTGAAGCTTTCTTT. Translating gives CASSFRGVANTEAFF.